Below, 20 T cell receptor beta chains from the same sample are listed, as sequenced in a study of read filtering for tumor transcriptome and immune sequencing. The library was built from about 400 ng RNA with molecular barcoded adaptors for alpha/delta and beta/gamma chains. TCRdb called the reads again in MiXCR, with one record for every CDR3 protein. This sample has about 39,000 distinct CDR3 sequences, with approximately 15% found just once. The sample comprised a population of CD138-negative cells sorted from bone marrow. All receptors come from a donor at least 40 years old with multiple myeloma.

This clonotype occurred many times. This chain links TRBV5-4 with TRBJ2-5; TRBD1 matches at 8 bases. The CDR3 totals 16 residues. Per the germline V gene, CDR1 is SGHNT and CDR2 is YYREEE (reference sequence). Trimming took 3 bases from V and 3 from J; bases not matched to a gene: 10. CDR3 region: CASSSSSKTGEETQYF. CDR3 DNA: TGTGCCAGCAGCTCCTCTTCGAAGACAGGGGAAGAGACCCAGTACTTC.

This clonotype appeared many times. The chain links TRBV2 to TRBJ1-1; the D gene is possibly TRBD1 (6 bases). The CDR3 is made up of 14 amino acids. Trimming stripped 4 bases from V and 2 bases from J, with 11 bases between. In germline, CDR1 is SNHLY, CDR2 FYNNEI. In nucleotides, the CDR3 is TGTGCCAGCAGTGGGGGGCTTAGAAACACTGAAGCTTTCTTT. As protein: CASSGGLRNTEAFF.

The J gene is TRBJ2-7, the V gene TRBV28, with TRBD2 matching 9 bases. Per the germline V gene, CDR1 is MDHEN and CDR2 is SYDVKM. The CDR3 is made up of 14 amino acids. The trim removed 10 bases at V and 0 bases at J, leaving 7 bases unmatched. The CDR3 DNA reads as TGTGCCACTACCGCGGGGGGGACCTCCTACGAGCAGTACTTC. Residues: CATTAGGTSYEQYF.

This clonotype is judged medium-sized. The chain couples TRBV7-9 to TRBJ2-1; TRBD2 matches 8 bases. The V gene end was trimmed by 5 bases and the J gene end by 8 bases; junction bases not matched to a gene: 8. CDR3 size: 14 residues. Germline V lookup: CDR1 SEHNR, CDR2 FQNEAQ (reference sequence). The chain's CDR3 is CASSTGTSADEQFF. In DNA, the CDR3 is TGTGCCAGCAGCACGGGGACTAGTGCAGATGAGCAGTTCTTC.

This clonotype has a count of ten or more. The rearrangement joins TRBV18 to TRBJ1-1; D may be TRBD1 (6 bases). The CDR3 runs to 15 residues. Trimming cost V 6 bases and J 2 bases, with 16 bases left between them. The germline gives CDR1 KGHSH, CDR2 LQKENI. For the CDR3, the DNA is TGTGCCAGCTCCCCGATCGGGACAAGTAACACTGAAGCTTTCTTT. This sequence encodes CASSPIGTSNTEAFF.

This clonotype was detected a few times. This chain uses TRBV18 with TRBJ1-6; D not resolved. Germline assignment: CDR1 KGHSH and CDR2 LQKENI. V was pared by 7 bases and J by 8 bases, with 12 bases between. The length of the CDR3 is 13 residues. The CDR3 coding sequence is TGTGCCAGCTTCGGGGAAATGGATTCACCCCTCCACTTT. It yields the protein CASFGEMDSPLHF.

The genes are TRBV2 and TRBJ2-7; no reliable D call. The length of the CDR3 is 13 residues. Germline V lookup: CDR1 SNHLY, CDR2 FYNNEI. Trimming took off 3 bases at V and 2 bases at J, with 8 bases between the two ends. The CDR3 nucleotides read TGTGCCAGCAGTGATGAAACCACCTACGAGCAGTACTTC. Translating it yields CASSDETTYEQYF.

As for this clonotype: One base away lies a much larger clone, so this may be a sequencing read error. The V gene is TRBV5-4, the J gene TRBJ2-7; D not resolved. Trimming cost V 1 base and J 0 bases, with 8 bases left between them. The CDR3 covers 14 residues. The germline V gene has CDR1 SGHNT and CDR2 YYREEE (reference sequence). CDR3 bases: TGTGCCAGCAGCTTGCCGGGCGGCTCCTACGAGCAGTACTTC. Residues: CASSLPGGSYEQYF.

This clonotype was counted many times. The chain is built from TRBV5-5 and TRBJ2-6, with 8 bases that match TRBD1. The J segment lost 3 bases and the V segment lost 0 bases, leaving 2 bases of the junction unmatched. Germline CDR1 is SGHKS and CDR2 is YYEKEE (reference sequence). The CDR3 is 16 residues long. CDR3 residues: CASSLGRGLGANVLTF. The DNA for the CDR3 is TGTGCCAGCAGCTTGGGCAGGGGGCTTGGGGCCAACGTCCTGACTTTC.

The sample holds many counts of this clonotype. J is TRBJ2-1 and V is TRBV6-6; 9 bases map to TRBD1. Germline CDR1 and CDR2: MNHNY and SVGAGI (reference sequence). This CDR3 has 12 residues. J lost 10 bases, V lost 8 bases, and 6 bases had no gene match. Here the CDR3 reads CASHPDRGEQFF. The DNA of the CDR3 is TGTGCCAGCCACCCGGACAGGGGCGAGCAGTTCTTC.

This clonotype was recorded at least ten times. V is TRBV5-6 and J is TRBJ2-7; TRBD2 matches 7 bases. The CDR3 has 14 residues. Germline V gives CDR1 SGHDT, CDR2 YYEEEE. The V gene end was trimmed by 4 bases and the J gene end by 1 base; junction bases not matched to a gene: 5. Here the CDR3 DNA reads TGTGCCAGCAGCCCCGACGGGGGGTCCTACGAGCAGTACTTC. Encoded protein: CASSPDGGSYEQYF.

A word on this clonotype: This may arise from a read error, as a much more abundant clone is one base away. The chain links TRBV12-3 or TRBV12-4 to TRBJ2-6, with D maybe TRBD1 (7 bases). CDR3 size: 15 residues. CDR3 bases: TGTGCCACAGGGGGGTGGGGCTCTGGGGCCGACGTCCTGACTTTC. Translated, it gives CATGGWGSGADVLTF.

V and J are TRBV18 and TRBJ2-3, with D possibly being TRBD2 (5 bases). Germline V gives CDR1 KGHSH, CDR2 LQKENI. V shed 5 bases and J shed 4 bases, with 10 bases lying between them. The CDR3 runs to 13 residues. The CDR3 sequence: CASSSSPADTQYF. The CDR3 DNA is TGTGCCAGCTCATCTAGCCCCGCAGATACGCAGTATTTT.

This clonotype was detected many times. DNA for the CDR3: TGCAGTGCCCCGCGTGGAGGGGGCACTGAAGCTTTCTTT. Amino acid sequence: CSAPRGGGTEAFF. This sequence joins TRBV20-1 and TRBJ1-1, with D possibly TRBD1 on 6 matching bases. The CDR3 extends over 13 amino acids. The germline V gene encodes CDR1 DFQATT and CDR2 SNEGSKA (reference sequence). Between the trimmed V and J ends, which lost 6 bases and 4 bases, there was a span of 15 bases.

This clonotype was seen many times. The CDR3 loop is CASSSYGDTQYF. In DNA, the CDR3 is TGTGCCAGCAGCTCCTACGGAGATACGCAGTATTTT. V gene TRBV27 combines with J gene TRBJ2-3, with unresolved D. Trimming took 6 bases from V and 5 from J, leaving 9 bases between them. The CDR3 length is 12 residues. Germline V gives CDR1 MNHEY, CDR2 SMNVEV (reference sequence).

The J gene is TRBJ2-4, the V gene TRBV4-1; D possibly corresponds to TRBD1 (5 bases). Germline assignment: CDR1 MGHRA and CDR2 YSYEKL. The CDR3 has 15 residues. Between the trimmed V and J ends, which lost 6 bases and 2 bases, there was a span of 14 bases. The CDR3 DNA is TGCGCCAGCAGGCCACGCAGGGAAACCAAAAACATTCAGTACTTC. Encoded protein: CASRPRRETKNIQYF.

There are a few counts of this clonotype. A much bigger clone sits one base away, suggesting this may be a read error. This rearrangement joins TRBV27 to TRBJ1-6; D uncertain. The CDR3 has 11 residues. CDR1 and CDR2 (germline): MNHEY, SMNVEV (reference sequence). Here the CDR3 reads CASRYSDEASF. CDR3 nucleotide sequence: TGTGCCAGCAGATACAGCGATGAAGCTTCCTTT.

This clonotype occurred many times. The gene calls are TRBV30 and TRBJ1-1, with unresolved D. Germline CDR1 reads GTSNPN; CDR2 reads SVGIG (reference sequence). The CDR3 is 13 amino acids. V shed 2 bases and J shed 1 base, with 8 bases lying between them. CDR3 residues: CAWSRSENTEAFF. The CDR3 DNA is TGTGCCTGGAGTCGGTCAGAGAACACTGAAGCTTTCTTT.

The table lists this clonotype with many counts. The CDR3 here is CASSLSGGQPQHF. The CDR3 region has the DNA TGTGCCAGCAGCTTATCGGGCGGGCAGCCCCAGCATTTT. The rearrangement joins TRBV7-8 to TRBJ1-5; D is undetermined. The CDR3 totals 13 residues. Per germline, CDR1 SGHVS and CDR2 FQNEAQ. Between the trimmed V and J ends, which lost 2 bases and 7 bases, there was a span of 9 bases.

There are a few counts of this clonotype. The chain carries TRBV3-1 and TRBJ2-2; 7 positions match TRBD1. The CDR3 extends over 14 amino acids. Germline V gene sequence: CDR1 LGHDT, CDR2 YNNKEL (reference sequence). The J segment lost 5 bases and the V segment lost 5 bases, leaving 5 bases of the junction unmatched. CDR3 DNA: TGTGCCAGCAGCGTGGCAGGGGGAACCGGGGAGCTGTTTTTT. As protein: CASSVAGGTGELFF.